Sequencing of this TCR beta chain was carried out in a study of blood T cell repertoires in COVID-19. The germline V gene has CDR1 LNHDA and CDR2 SQIVND (reference sequence). This CDR3 spans 16 amino acids. V dropped 4 bases and J dropped 7; count of bases not matched to a gene: 13. As processed by the authors: From reference gene primer amplification, estimates of nucleated cell counts were derived. Profiling relied on immunoSEQ multiplex PCR, and the TCRdb table lists in-frame clones only, not all of them. Clone size and V and J calls were adopted from that table, with D and trimming inferred from the DNA. This repertoire shows around 200,000 clones, roughly 89% found once; its top ten account for roughly 3.7%.

Source material: peripheral blood. The gene calls are TRBV19 and TRBJ2-1; 7 bases align to TRBD2. The TCR comes from a man younger than 35 with active or convalescent COVID-19. The CDR3 region is CASSTYFAGVENEQFF. The CDR3 nucleotides are TGTGCCAGTAGTACATACTTTGCGGGAGTGGAAAATGAGCAGTTCTTC.